The 23 T cell receptor beta chains presented below share a single source sample, sequenced in a study of blood T cell repertoires in COVID-19. Profiling relied on immunoSEQ multiplex PCR, and the TCRdb table lists in-frame clones only, not all of them. Here the sample spans more than 300,000 clones, 80% to 85% being singletons. Sequenced sample: PBMCs or T cells enriched from blood (not recorded which). The receptors derive from a woman between 50 and 59 years old who had recovered from COVID-19.

The gene calls are TRBV7-2 and TRBJ2-1; no reliable D call. Germline V gene lookup returns CDR1 SGHTA and CDR2 FQGNSA. The CDR3 runs 13 residues. The V and J ends lost 3 bases and 7 bases respectively, with 10 bases between them. Here the CDR3 reads CASSFPVKNEQFF. In DNA, the CDR3 is TGTGCCAGCAGCTTCCCCGTTAAAAATGAGCAGTTCTTC.

J is TRBJ1-5 and V is TRBV14; tentatively, D is TRBD1 (5 bases). V gave up 4 bases and J gave up 0 bases, with 7 bases separating them. Germline V gives CDR1 SGHDN, CDR2 FVKESK. The CDR3 spans 14 residues. CDR3 residues: CASSPTVSNQPQHF. Here the CDR3 DNA reads TGTGCCAGCAGCCCGACAGTTAGCAATCAGCCCCAGCATTTT.

The CDR3 reads CASSAIDRREQFF. In DNA, the CDR3 is TGTGCCAGTAGTGCGATAGACCGGAGAGAGCAGTTCTTC. This chain uses TRBV19 with TRBJ2-1; D is uncertain. The CDR3 length is 13 residues. Germline V gene sequence: CDR1 LNHDA, CDR2 SQIVND (reference sequence). V was cut by 5 bases and J by 10 bases, with 15 bases left in between.

J is TRBJ2-5 and V is TRBV15; 14 positions match TRBD2. The ends lost 3 bases at V and 4 bases at J; junction bases unmatched: 13. This CDR3 is built from 19 residues. The V gene's germline CDR1 is LNHNV and CDR2 YYDKDF (reference sequence). CDR3 DNA sequence: TGTGCCACCAGCAGTGACGGGACTAGCGGGAGATATTCTCGAGAGACCCAGTACTTC. This codes for CATSSDGTSGRYSRETQYF. The variable domain in full, completed from reference TRBV15 and TRBJ2-5, reads DAMVIQNPRYQVTQFGKPVTLSCSQTLNHNVMYWYQQKSSQAPKLLFHYYDKDFNNEADTPDNFQSRRPNTSFCFLDIRSPGLGDTAMYLCATSSDGTSGRYSRETQYFGPGTRLLVL.

The chain uses TRBV6-6 and TRBJ1-6; 8 bases agree with TRBD1. Germline V gives CDR1 MNHNY, CDR2 SVGAGI (reference sequence). V trimming: 5 bases; J trimming: 7 bases; junction bases outside the gene matches: 10. The CDR3 consists of 16 residues. The CDR3 region has the DNA TGTGCCAGCAGTCTACCAGGGGGCGTGCGGAATTCACCCCTCCACTTT. Encoded protein: CASSLPGGVRNSPLHF.

This clone has just a few counts. The chain recombines TRBV9 with TRBJ1-2; 11 positions agree with TRBD1. With V trimmed by 0 bases and J by 8 bases, 9 bases remained unmatched. This CDR3 is built from 16 residues. CDR1 and CDR2 from the germline V gene are SGDLS and YYNGEE. For the CDR3, the DNA is TGTGCCAGCAGCGTAGGGACAGGGGGCCTTACCGGGGGCTACACCTTC. This translates into CASSVGTGGLTGGYTF.

With respect to this clone: Other DNA sequences within the sample encode an identical CDR3. The chain links TRBV4-3 to TRBJ1-5; D gene ambiguous. This CDR3 contains 14 residues. V lost 0 bases and J 4 bases, leaving 7 bases between the germline ends. Germline V gives CDR1 LGHNA, CDR2 YSLEER. CDR3 coding DNA: TGCGCCAGCAGCCAAGATAGAGGGAATCAGCCCCAGCATTTT. Its protein product is CASSQDRGNQPQHF.

CDR3 nucleotides: TGCGCCAGCAGCTTGGTAGGGGCCCCCAAGGGGCTAAATTCACCCCTCCACTTT. Translated: CASSLVGAPKGLNSPLHF. This chain uses TRBV5-1 with TRBJ1-6, with D possibly TRBD1 on 5 matching bases. CDR1 and CDR2 (germline): SGHRS, YFSETQ. There are 18 residues in the CDR3. The V gene lost 0 bases and the J gene lost 7 bases, with 20 bases spanning the gap.

This clone was counted a single time. The V call is TRBV4-2, the J call TRBJ1-2, with D possibly being TRBD1 (6 bases). Trimming took off 0 bases at V and 1 base at J, with 6 bases between the two ends. Germline V CDR1 and CDR2: LGHNA, YNFKEQ. This CDR3 is 14 amino acids long. CDR3 bases: TGTGCCAGCAGCCAAGAAGGGGGTAACTATGGCTACACCTTC. This encodes CASSQEGGNYGYTF.

This rearrangement joins TRBV19 to TRBJ1-5, with no clear D. CDR1 and CDR2 (germline): LNHDA, SQIVND (reference sequence). CDR3 length: 16 amino acids. Deletions cut 5 bases from V and 7 bases from J, with 21 bases between. Written as DNA, the CDR3 is TGTGCCAGTAGTCTCTCGCGAGGGCGACTAGGGCAGCCCCAGCATTTT. It encodes CASSLSRGRLGQPQHF.

V usage is TRBV19 and J usage is TRBJ1-5, with 9 nucleotides matching TRBD1. The germline V gene has CDR1 LNHDA and CDR2 SQIVND (reference sequence). With V trimmed by 4 bases and J by 7 bases, 8 bases remained unmatched. This CDR3 region has 15 residues. DNA of the CDR3: TGTGCCAGTAGTACTCGGACAGGGGAGAGGCAGCCCCAGCATTTT. It specifies CASSTRTGERQPQHF.

The rearrangement links TRBV19 to TRBJ1-1; weak D call: TRBD1 (5 bases). Per germline, CDR1 LNHDA and CDR2 SQIVND (reference sequence). V lost 5 bases, J lost 4 bases, and 14 bases lay in between. The CDR3 spans 14 residues. The CDR3 DNA is TGTGCCAGTAGTTATGGGCTCGGGGGCACTGAAGCTTTCTTT. Amino acid sequence: CASSYGLGGTEAFF.

The J gene is TRBJ1-2, the V gene TRBV27; 7 nucleotides line up with TRBD1. The CDR3 covers 15 residues. Germline lookup yields CDR1 MNHEY and CDR2 SMNVEV (reference sequence). V was clipped by 0 bases and J by 4 bases; unmatched bases: 5. The CDR3 protein is CASSLSPQGGYGYTF. In nucleotides, the CDR3 is TGTGCCAGCAGTTTATCGCCCCAGGGGGGCTATGGCTACACCTTC.

The rearrangement links TRBV21-1 to TRBJ2-7; TRBD2, the table's D call, was not compared with the DNA. TRBV21-1 represents a pseudogene. CDR3 length: 19 amino acids. CDR3 sequence: CASSTFPDGGRWGSYEQYF. The CDR3 coding sequence is TGTGCCAGCAGCACATTCCCCGACGGGGGGAGGTGGGGTTCCTACGAGCAGTACTTC.

The chain couples TRBV3-1 (or the pseudogene TRBV3-2) to TRBJ2-1, with 7 bases identical to TRBD1. Trimming at V came to 6 bases and at J to 7 bases, leaving 21 bases not matched to a gene. The CDR3 length is 18 residues. Germline CDR1 LGHDT, CDR2 YNNKEL (reference sequence). The CDR3 loop reads CASRRRDRVKDSPNEQFF. CDR3 sequence (DNA): TGTGCCAGCAGACGGAGAGACAGGGTTAAAGATAGTCCAAATGAGCAGTTCTTC.

A single count supports this clone. This chain connects TRBV7-6 to TRBJ2-1, with 12 bases lining up with TRBD2. V lost 5 bases to trimming and J lost 6 bases; unmatched junction nucleotides: 11. CDR1 and CDR2 (germline): SGHVS, FNYEAQ. The CDR3 length is 17 residues. CDR3 in amino acids: CASSLRLAGDVLNEQFF. CDR3 nucleotides: TGTGCCAGCAGCCTAAGACTAGCGGGAGATGTACTCAATGAGCAGTTCTTC.

The J gene is TRBJ2-7, the V gene TRBV11-2; TRBD1 aligns across 8 bases. The germline V gene encodes CDR1 SGHAT and CDR2 FQNNGV. The junction had 3 bases not matched to a gene; V was cut back by 0 bases and J by 2 bases. This CDR3 contains 15 residues. The CDR3 DNA follows: TGTGCCAGCAGCTTAGAAAGGACAGGGACCTACGAGCAGTACTTC. Translating it yields CASSLERTGTYEQYF.

The V gene is TRBV7-2, the J gene TRBJ2-1, with 16 bases lining up with TRBD2. J was trimmed by 7 bases and V by 4 bases; bases with no gene match: 7. The CDR3 spans 17 residues. The V gene's germline CDR1 is SGHTA and CDR2 FQGNSA. Here the CDR3 reads CASSSPGTSGRANEQFF. DNA of the CDR3: TGTGCCAGCAGCTCCCCCGGGACTAGCGGGAGGGCGAATGAGCAGTTCTTC.

The table lists this clone with many counts. Other nucleotide sequences in the sample specify the same CDR3. The chain couples TRBV3-1 (or the pseudogene TRBV3-2) to TRBJ2-1, with 8 bases aligning to TRBD2. From germline, CDR1 is LGHDT and CDR2 YNNKEL (reference sequence). V lost 5 bases, J lost 1 base, and 4 bases stayed unmatched. The CDR3 is made up of 15 amino acids. This chain's CDR3 is CASSGRGASYNEQFF. In nucleotides, the CDR3 is TGTGCCAGCAGCGGGCGGGGGGCTTCCTACAATGAGCAGTTCTTC.

The rearrangement joins TRBV7-3 to TRBJ2-6; a possible D gene is TRBD1 (5 bases). The CDR3 consists of 17 residues. V was shortened by 5 bases and J by 0 bases, with 14 bases between the two germline ends. The germline gives CDR1 SGHTA, CDR2 FQGTGA. As DNA, the CDR3 is TGTGCCAGCAGCCCGTGGGGCAGCGACTCTGGGGCCAACGTCCTGACTTTC. Translated: CASSPWGSDSGANVLTF.

The chain links TRBV6-2 or TRBV6-3 to TRBJ1-2, with D uncertain. CDR1 and CDR2 (germline): MNHEY, SVGEGT. Trimming stripped 6 bases from V and 8 bases from J, with 16 bases between. This CDR3 is 13 amino acids long. CDR3 sequence (DNA): TGTGCCAGCAGCGAGTACCAGGCCGACGGCTACACCTTC. Translated, it gives CASSEYQADGYTF.

The CDR3 nucleotides read TGTGCCAGCACTCAATACAGGGCGGACACCATATATTTT. The encoded protein is CASTQYRADTIYF. The chain is built from TRBV11-2 and TRBJ1-3; a weak D match, TRBD1 (6 bases). V was trimmed by 7 bases and J by 8 bases, leaving 15 bases between them. CDR3 size: 13 residues. The germline CDR1 and CDR2 sequences are SGHAT and FQNNGV.

The chain is built from TRBV2 and TRBJ2-5, with 9 positions matching TRBD1. This CDR3 is 15 amino acids long. V shed 6 bases, J shed 5 bases, and the junction held 10 bases outside the gene matches. Looked up from germline, CDR1 is SNHLY and CDR2 is FYNNEI. CDR3 amino acids: CASSVDRGSSETQYF. CDR3 DNA: TGTGCCAGCAGCGTCGACAGGGGGTCTTCGGAGACCCAGTACTTC.